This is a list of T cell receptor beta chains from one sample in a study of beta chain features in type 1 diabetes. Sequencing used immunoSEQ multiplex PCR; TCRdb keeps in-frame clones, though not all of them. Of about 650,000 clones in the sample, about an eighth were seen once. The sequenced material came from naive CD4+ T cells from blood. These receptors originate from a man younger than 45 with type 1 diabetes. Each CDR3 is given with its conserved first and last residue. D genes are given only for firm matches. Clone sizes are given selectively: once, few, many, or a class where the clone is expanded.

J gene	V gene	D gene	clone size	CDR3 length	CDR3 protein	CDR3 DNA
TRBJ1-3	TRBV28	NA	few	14	CASSPHGPENTIYF	TGTGCCAGCAGTCCGCACGGACCTGAAAACACCATATATTTT
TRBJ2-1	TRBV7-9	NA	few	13	CASSLVTYNEQFF	TGTGCCAGCAGCTTAGTAACCTACAATGAGCAGTTCTTC
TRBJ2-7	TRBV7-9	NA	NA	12	CASSRQDYEQYF	TGTGCCAGCAGCCGACAGGACTACGAGCAGTACTTC
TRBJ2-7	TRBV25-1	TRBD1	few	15	CASSDPGQGAYEQYF	TGTGCCAGCAGTGATCCGGGACAGGGGGCCTACGAGCAGTACTTC
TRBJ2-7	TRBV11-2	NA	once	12	CASSLDPGEQYF	TGTGCCAGCAGCTTAGACCCCGGGGAGCAGTACTTC
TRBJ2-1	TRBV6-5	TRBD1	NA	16	CASSYFQGQGNNEQFF	TGTGCCAGCAGTTACTTCCAGGGACAGGGAAACAATGAGCAGTTCTTC
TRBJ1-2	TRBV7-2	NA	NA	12	CASSQISYGYTF	TGTGCCAGCAGCCAAATAAGCTATGGCTACACCTTC
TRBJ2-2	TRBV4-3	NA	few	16	CASSQETGTITGELFF	TGCGCCAGCAGCCAAGAGACAGGGACTATCACCGGGGAGCTGTTTTTT
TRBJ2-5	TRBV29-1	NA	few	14	CSVNSYGGQETQYF	TGCAGCGTTAACTCTTATGGGGGTCAAGAGACCCAGTACTTC
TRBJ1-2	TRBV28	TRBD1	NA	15	CASRTGQAKLYGYTF	TGTGCCAGCAGGACCGGACAGGCCAAACTATATGGCTACACCTTC
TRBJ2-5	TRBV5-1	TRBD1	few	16	CASSLPGRGHRETQYF	TGCGCCAGCAGCTTGCCCGGCAGGGGGCATAGGGAGACCCAGTACTTC
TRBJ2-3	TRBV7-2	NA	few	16	CASSFRDTGRGDTQYF	TGTGCCAGCAGCTTCCGAGATACTGGACGGGGAGATACGCAGTATTTT
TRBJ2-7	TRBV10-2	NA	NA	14	CASSLQGKTYEQYF	TGCGCCAGCAGTTTACAGGGAAAAACCTACGAGCAGTACTTC
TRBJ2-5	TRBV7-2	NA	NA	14	CASTQGGAGETQYF	TGTGCCAGCACCCAAGGGGGGGCCGGGGAGACCCAGTACTTC
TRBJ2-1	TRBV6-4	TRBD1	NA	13	CASSDQGASEQFF	TGTGCCAGCAGTGACCAGGGGGCGAGTGAGCAGTTCTTC
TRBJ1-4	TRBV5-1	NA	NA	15	CASSLLGAANEKLFF	TGCGCCAGCAGCTTGTTGGGGGCGGCTAATGAAAAACTGTTTTTT
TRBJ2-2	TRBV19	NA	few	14	CASSTTGDTGELFF	TGTGCCAGTAGTACGACAGGTGACACCGGGGAGCTGTTTTTT
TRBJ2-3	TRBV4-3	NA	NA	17	CASSQVGSGTGTDTQYF	TGCGCCAGCAGCCAAGTTGGAAGTGGGACGGGCACAGATACGCAGTATTTT
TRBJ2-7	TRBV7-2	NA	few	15	CASSLGGTGPYEQYF	TGTGCCAGCAGCTTAGGAGGGACGGGACCCTACGAGCAGTACTTC
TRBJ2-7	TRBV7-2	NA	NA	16	CASSSTGTFPAYEQYF	TGTGCCAGCAGCTCGACTGGGACTTTTCCGGCCTACGAGCAGTACTTC
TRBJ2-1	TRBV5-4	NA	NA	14	CASSSGTENNEQFF	TGTGCCAGCAGCTCCGGGACGGAAAACAATGAGCAGTTCTTC
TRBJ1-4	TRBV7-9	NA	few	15	CASSLDPRFNEKLFF	TGTGCCAGCAGCTTAGACCCACGGTTTAATGAAAAACTGTTTTTT